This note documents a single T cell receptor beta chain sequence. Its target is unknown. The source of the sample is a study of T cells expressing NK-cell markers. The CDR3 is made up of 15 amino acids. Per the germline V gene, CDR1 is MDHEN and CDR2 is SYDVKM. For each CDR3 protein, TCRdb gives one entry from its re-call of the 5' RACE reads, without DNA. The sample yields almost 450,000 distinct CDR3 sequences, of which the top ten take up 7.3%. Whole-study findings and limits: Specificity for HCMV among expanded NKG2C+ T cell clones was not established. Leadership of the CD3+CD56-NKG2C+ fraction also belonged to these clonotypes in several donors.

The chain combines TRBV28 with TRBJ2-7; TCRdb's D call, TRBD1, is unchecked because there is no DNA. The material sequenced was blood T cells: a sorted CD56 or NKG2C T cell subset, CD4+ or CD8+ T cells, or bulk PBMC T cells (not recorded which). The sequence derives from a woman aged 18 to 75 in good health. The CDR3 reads CASTTPGDGSHEQYF. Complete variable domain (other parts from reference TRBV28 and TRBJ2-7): DVKVTQSSRYLVKRTGEKVFLECVQDMDHENMFWYRQDPGLGLRLIYFSYDVKMKEKGDIPEGYSVSREKKERFSLILESASTNQTSMYLCASTTPGDGSHEQYFGPGTRLTVT.